A single sample is the source of the 14 T cell receptor beta chains below, sequenced in a study of blood T cell repertoires in COVID-19. Clones were sequenced by immunoSEQ multiplex PCR, and TCRdb holds only the in-frame ones, with some missing. In the table there are roughly 140,000 clones, around nine tenths of which are singletons. Sequenced input: peripheral blood. The receptors derive from a man aged 50 to 60 with active or convalescent COVID-19.

A few counts support this clone. V is TRBV5-1 and J is TRBJ1-5, with D possibly matching TRBD1 (5 bases). Germline V gene sequence: CDR1 SGHRS, CDR2 YFSETQ. The CDR3 spans 16 residues. V lost 0 bases, J lost 3 bases, and 13 bases lay in between. The CDR3 DNA sequence: TGCGCCAGCAGCTTGGTGGCAGGGTCCTACAATCAGCCCCAGCATTTT. It yields the protein CASSLVAGSYNQPQHF.

The rearrangement links TRBV11-2 to TRBJ2-6; 7 nucleotides match TRBD1. From germline, CDR1 is SGHAT and CDR2 FQNNGV. Trimming removed 1 base from V and 3 bases from J; junction bases left unmatched: 0. CDR3 length equals 15 residues. Here the CDR3 DNA reads TGTGCCAGCAGCTTAGGGACAGGTGGGGCCAACGTCCTGACTTTC. Translating it yields CASSLGTGGANVLTF.

This chain joins TRBV5-8 and TRBJ1-5, with 7 nucleotides matching TRBD1. V shed 3 bases and J 9 bases; nucleotides not matched to a gene: 12. This CDR3 contains 15 residues. Germline CDR1 is SGHTS and CDR2 is YDEGEE. The chain's CDR3 is CASSSEQGRLMPQHF. For the CDR3, the DNA is TGTGCCAGCAGCTCGGAACAGGGGAGGCTCATGCCCCAGCATTTT.

The J gene is TRBJ2-1, the V gene TRBV11-1; TRBD2 aligns across 9 bases. The germline V gene has CDR1 SGHAT and CDR2 FQDESV (reference sequence). With 6 bases clipped from V and 9 bases from J, the junction kept 12 bases outside the gene matches. The CDR3 runs to 15 residues. The CDR3 spells CASSLVVAGVGEQFF. The DNA of the CDR3 is TGTGCCAGCAGTTTGGTGGTAGCGGGAGTGGGTGAGCAGTTCTTC.

The V and J genes are TRBV5-1 and TRBJ2-3, with TRBD2 as a possible D gene (5 bases). V was shortened by 0 bases and J by 0 bases, with 11 bases between the two germline ends. The CDR3 runs to 16 residues. From germline, CDR1 is SGHRS and CDR2 YFSETQ. CDR3 DNA: TGCGCCAGCAGCTTGGAGCCTAGCCGAAGCACAGATACGCAGTATTTT. Protein: CASSLEPSRSTDTQYF.

The chain uses TRBV15 and TRBJ2-1; TRBD1 is a possible D gene (6 bases). CDR1 and CDR2 (germline): LNHNV, YYDKDF (reference sequence). The CDR3 loop spans 12 amino acids. The V gene lost 0 bases and the J gene lost 10 bases, with 7 bases spanning the gap. The CDR3 nucleotides read TGTGCCACCAGCAGAGATCAGGGGGAGCAGTTCTTC. Translating it yields CATSRDQGEQFF.

This clone was seen a handful of times. The gene calls are TRBV10-2 and TRBJ1-6; D ambiguous. From germline, CDR1 is WSHSY and CDR2 SAAADI. The V and J ends lost 6 bases and 0 bases respectively, with 6 bases between them. This CDR3 contains 14 residues. DNA for the CDR3: TGCGCCAGCAGACAGAACTCCTATAATTCACCCCTCCACTTT. It is translated as CASRQNSYNSPLHF.

The chain employs TRBV3-1 (or the pseudogene TRBV3-2) and TRBJ1-4, with TRBD1 matching over 10 bases. The CDR3 totals 19 residues. V gave up 5 bases and J gave up 5 bases; unmatched junction bases: 17. The V gene's germline CDR1 is LGHDT and CDR2 YNNKEL (reference sequence). The CDR3 DNA sequence: TGTGCCAGCAGCGGACCTTTATGGACAGGGGGTTCCTCAAATGAAAAACTGTTTTTT. Translation: CASSGPLWTGGSSNEKLFF.

The chain has TRBV5-4 and TRBJ2-7, with TRBD2 matching 8 bases. The J segment lost 2 bases and the V segment lost 0 bases, leaving 7 bases of the junction unmatched. The length of the CDR3 is 16 residues. Looked up from germline, CDR1 is SGHNT and CDR2 is YYREEE (reference sequence). In DNA, the CDR3 is TGTGCCAGCAGCTTGGCGGGGGGGGCGCGCCCCTACGAGCAGTACTTC. Its protein is CASSLAGGARPYEQYF.

In DNA form, the CDR3 reads TGTGCCAGCAGAAAAATCCGGACAGAGAATGAGCAGTTCTTC. Protein sequence: CASRKIRTENEQFF. The genes are TRBV2 and TRBJ2-1, with D possibly TRBD1 on 6 matching bases. The CDR3 is made up of 14 amino acids. The V and J ends lost 6 bases and 7 bases respectively, with 16 bases between them. CDR1 and CDR2 from the germline V gene are SNHLY and FYNNEI. Full variable domain (rest looked up from reference TRBV2 and TRBJ2-1): EPEVTQTPSHQVTQMGQEVILRCVPISNHLYFYWYRQILGQKVEFLVSFYNNEISEKSEIFDDQFSVERPDGSNFTLKIRSTKLEDSAMYFCASRKIRTENEQFFGPGTRLTVL.

This clone occurred a few times. CDR3 region: CASSRDIVSGNTIYF. The CDR3 nucleotides are TGTGCCAGCAGCCGGGACATCGTCTCTGGAAACACCATATATTTT. The chain has TRBV13 and TRBJ1-3; TRBD1 is a possible D gene (6 bases). V lost 5 bases and J 0 bases, leaving 11 bases between the germline ends. From germline, CDR1 is PRHDT and CDR2 FYEKMQ (reference sequence). CDR3 length equals 15 residues.

The J gene is TRBJ2-5, the V gene TRBV3-1 (or the pseudogene TRBV3-2), with TRBD2 as a possible D gene (5 bases). Germline CDR1 and CDR2: LGHDT and YNNKEL (reference sequence). The CDR3 is 15 residues long. V dropped 4 bases and J dropped 0 bases, with 12 bases sitting between them. DNA for the CDR3: TGTGCCAGCAGCCCATGGCCGGGGTACCAAGAGACCCAGTACTTC. Amino acids: CASSPWPGYQETQYF.

This chain joins TRBV5-1 and TRBJ1-1; possibly TRBD1 for D (5 bases). Trimming cost V 0 bases and J 4 bases, with 10 bases left between them. Germline V gives CDR1 SGHRS, CDR2 YFSETQ. The CDR3 contains 14 residues. CDR3 sequence reads: CASSLEWGGTEAFF. CDR3 nucleotide sequence: TGCGCCAGCAGCTTGGAGTGGGGCGGCACTGAAGCTTTCTTT.

The chain has TRBV6-5 and TRBJ2-2; 8 bases map to TRBD1. Losses at the gene ends were 2 bases for V and 4 bases for J; bases not matched to a gene: 6. The CDR3 runs to 16 residues. CDR1 MNHEY and CDR2 SVGAGI come from the germline V gene. The CDR3 nucleotides read TGTGCCAGCAGTTACCAGGGGGCCCTAGGCACCGGGGAGCTGTTTTTT. It translates to CASSYQGALGTGELFF.